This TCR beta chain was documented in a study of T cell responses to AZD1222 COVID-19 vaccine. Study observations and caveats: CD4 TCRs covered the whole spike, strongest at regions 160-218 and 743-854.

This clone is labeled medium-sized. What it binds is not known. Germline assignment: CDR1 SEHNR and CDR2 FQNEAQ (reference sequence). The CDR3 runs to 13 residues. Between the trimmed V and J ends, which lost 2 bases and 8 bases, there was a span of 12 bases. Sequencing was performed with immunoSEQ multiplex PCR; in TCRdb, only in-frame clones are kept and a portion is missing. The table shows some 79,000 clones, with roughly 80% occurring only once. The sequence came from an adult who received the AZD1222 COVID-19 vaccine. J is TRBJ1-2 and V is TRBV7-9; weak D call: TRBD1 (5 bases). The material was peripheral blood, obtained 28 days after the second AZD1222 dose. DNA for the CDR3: TGTGCCAGCAGCTTACTTGACAGTTGGGGCTACACCTTC. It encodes CASSLLDSWGYTF. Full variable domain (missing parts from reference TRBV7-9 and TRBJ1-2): DTGVSQNPRHKITKRGQNVTFRCDPISEHNRLYWYRQTLGQGPEFLTYFQNEAQLEKSRLLSDRFSAERPKGSFSTLEIQRTEQGDSAMYLCASSLLDSWGYTFGSGTRLTVV.